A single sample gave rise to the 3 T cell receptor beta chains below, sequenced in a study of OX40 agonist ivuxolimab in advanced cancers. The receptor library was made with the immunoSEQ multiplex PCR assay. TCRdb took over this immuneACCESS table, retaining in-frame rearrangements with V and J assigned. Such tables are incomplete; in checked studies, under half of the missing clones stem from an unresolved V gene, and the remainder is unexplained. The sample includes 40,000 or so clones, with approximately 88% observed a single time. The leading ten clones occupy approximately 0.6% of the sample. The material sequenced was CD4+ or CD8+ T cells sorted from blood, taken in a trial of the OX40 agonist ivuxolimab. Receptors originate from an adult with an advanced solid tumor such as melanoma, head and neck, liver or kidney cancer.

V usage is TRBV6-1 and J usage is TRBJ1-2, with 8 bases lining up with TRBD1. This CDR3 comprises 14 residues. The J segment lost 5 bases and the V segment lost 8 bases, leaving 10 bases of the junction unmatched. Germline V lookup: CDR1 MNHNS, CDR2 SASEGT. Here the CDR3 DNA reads TGTGCCAGCTACCCAGGGGGCCCCCCTTATGGCTACACCTTC. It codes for CASYPGGPPYGYTF.

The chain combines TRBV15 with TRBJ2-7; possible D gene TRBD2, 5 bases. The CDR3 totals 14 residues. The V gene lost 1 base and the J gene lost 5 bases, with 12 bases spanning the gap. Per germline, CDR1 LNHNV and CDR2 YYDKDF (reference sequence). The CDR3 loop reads CATSRGGSANEQYF. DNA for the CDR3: TGTGCCACCAGCAGAGGGGGTAGCGCTAACGAGCAGTACTTC.

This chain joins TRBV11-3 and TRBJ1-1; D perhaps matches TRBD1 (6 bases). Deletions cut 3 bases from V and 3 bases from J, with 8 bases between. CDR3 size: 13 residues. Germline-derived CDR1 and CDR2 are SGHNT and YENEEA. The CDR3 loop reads CASSLWTDTEAFF. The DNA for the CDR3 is TGTGCCAGCAGCTTGTGGACAGACACTGAAGCTTTCTTT.